This TCR beta chain was found in a study of T cells in localized non-small cell lung cancer. This CDR3 is 14 amino acids long. The V gene end was trimmed by 4 bases and the J gene end by 7 bases; junction bases not matched to a gene: 4. Germline CDR1 reads MGHRA; CDR2 reads YSYEKL. TCRdb keeps only in-frame clones here, not all; method: immunoSEQ multiplex PCR. Among 25,000 to 30,000 clones listed, approximately 92% were seen once. Study results and caveats: With higher T cell density in blood came longer overall survival. Within adjacent lung there appeared a median around 55 of the top 100 tumor clones. Uninvolved adjacent lung had more T cell clonality than any other tissue, topping tumor.

Notes on this clone: Its antigen remains unidentified.

The specimen was peripheral blood mononuclear cells, collected before any cancer treatment. The clonotype originates from a woman aged 35 to 70 with stage III lung adenocarcinoma. The genes are TRBV4-1 and TRBJ1-4; TRBD1 aligns across 9 bases. The DNA for the CDR3 is TGCGCCAGCAGCCGCGGACAGGGGAGTGAAAAACTGTTTTTT. Translating gives CASSRGQGSEKLFF.